This T cell receptor (beta chain) was recorded in a study of T cell responses to AZD1222 COVID-19 vaccine (dated by TCRdb to 2020 to 2023). Concerning the study at large: AZD1222 recipients whose second dose came at about 4 weeks and those whose second dose came at about 12 weeks were combined into one group, since spike-specific TCR depth and breadth did not differ between the two schedules. Trial participants were enrolled into age subgroups of 18-55, 56-69 and 70-plus years, which contained roughly 150, 30 and 60 TCR-sequenced participants, respectively. A total of around 240 trial participants underwent TCR sequencing, of whom under 220 had received two doses of AZD1222 and about 26 had received two doses of the MenACWY control vaccine. On the study overall, not on this receptor specifically: Reportedly, close to half of the unique spike-specific TCRs recognized epitopes lying outside the regions that are mutated in the B.1.351 and B.1.1.7 variants. Only five to seven AZD1222 recipients were SARS-CoV-2 seropositive at baseline, limiting conclusions about previously exposed vaccinees. The vaccine-associated CD4 TCRs covered the entire spike protein, and the dominant responses fell in regions 160-218 and 743-854. The 56-69-year group was small, and its depth increase did not reach significance, likely because of low power. After two AZD1222 doses, both the breadth and the depth of spike-specific TCRs were significantly higher than at day 0 and than in MenACWY recipients. Participants were mostly white British and included more females than males, and it was suggested by the authors that clonal diversity may have been underestimated. No day 14 peak-response samples were available, so repertoires were characterized only after the peak T cell response.

The CDR3 regions of human TCRbeta chains were analyzed by immunosequencing. The original pipeline was this. Repertoire TCRs were matched against a reference library of SARS-CoV-2-specific TCRs generated with the MIRA antigen-specificity platform. Breadth was defined as the fraction of unique TCRs that were SARS-CoV-2-associated, and depth was defined as the fraction of total T cells that were SARS-CoV-2-associated. Using the MIRA data, each spike-specific TCR was mapped to the spike region that the TCR reacts to and placed in a CD4 or CD8 class. Log10-transformed breadth and depth values were compared by one-way ANOVA with Sidak's multiple comparisons tests. In TCRdb, the immuneACCESS table is reduced to in-frame sequences with V and J assigned. These tables do not hold every clone; where another copy was compared, an unresolved V gene accounts for under half, and the others remain unexplained. D and trimming come from the DNA, and the V and J calls and clone size come from that table. This sample gives about 130,000 clones in total; 90% to 95% of them show up just once. The biggest ten clones account for about 8.6% of the sample.

Notes on this clone: Its cognate antigen has yet to be identified. Qualities for individual bases were not recorded, and no much larger clone is one base off.

V and J are truncated by 4 bases and 7 bases respectively, leaving an intervening sequence of 14 bases. Sequences LNHDA (CDR1) and SQIVND (CDR2) are obtained from the germline V gene (reference sequence). The CDR3 has 14 amino acids, counting the end cysteine and phenylalanine. Kept here is only the CDR3 DNA, which spans 42 bases and is read in frame from base 1. Taken with the paper, the label for time point translates to: baseline before first vaccination. Vaccinee samples came from UK trials COV001 and COV002, including a single-blind randomized controlled phase 2/3 trial of AZD1222 (ChAdOx1 nCoV-19) in healthy adults. For TCRbeta chain sequencing, PBMC samples were collected from trial participants at day 0 and at day 28 after the second dose.

The sample here was peripheral blood, taken on day 0 of AZD1222 vaccination. The chain is made from TRBV19 and TRBJ1-5; the D gene is perhaps TRBD1, on 5 matching bases. This TCR came from an adult in good health. The DNA is as follows: TGTGCCAGTAGTAACGGCAGGGTGAAACAGCCCCAGCATTTT. Translated, it gives CASSNGRVKQPQHF. This CDR3, with the reference TRBV19 and TRBJ1-5 proteins standing in past its ends, gives the full variable domain DGGITQSPKYLFRKEGQNVTLSCEQNLNHDAMYWYRQDPGQGLRLIYYSQIVNDFQKGDIAEGYSVSREKKESFPLTVTSAQKNPTAFYLCASSNGRVKQPQHFGDGTRLSIL.